Below, one T cell receptor (beta chain) is given with its context. The antigen remains unidentified. This entry is derived from a study of neurological immune-mediated disorders. The team produced cDNA through 5'RACE using 10-nucleotide random UMIs. A single record per CDR3 protein comes from TCRdb applying MiXCR to the 5' RACE reads. This sample has about 59,000 distinct CDR3 sequences; more than 20% occur once, and the top ten carry 4.6%. Findings and limits, study-wide: The expanded clones of different subjects shared no CDR3 amino acid sequences (suggesting private repertoires in all groups).

The CDR3 has 14 residues. V shed 6 bases, J shed 7 bases, and the junction held 7 bases outside the gene matches. Germline V gene sequence: CDR1 MDHEN, CDR2 SYDVKM. Indicated time point: technical triplicate 2. From 2 million PBMCs stored at -80 C, the unsorted libraries were generated. The rearrangement uses TRBV28 and TRBJ1-2; 11 bases are shared with TRBD1. The specimen was PBMCs. This receptor was taken from a man aged 55 to 70 with HTLV-1-associated myelopathy (HAM/TSP). Here the CDR3 reads CASRKGQGAAGYTF. CDR3 DNA: TGTGCCAGCAGAAAAGGACAGGGGGCCGCTGGCTACACCTTC.